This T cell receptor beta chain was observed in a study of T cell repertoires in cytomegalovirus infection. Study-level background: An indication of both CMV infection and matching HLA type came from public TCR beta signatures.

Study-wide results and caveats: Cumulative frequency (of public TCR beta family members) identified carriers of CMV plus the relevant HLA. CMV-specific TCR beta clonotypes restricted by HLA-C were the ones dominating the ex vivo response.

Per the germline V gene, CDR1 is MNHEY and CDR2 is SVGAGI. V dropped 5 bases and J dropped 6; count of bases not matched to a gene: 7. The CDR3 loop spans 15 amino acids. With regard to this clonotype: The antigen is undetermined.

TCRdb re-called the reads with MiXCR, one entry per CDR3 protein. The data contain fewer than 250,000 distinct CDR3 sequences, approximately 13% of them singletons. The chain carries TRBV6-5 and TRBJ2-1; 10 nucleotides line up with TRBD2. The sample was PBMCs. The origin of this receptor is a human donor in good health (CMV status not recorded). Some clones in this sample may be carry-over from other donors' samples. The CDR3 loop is CASSPLAGVANEQFF. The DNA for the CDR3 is TGTGCCAGCAGTCCGCTAGCGGGAGTCGCCAATGAGCAGTTCTTC.